These 27 T cell receptor beta chains were sequenced from one sample in a study of beta chain features in type 1 diabetes. The isolated RNA, all of it, was reverse transcribed, so expressed TCRB transcripts were what got sequenced. TCRdb's table, derived via immunoSEQ multiplex PCR, lists solely in-frame clones and lacks some. This sample has about 220,000 clones, with about a tenth found just once. The sequencing sample was made of central memory CD4+ T cells from blood. The receptors come from a man aged 18 to 29 in good health.

The rearrangement links TRBV4-2 to TRBJ2-1; D gene unclear. The CDR3 covers 14 residues. CDR1 LGHNA and CDR2 YNFKEQ come from the germline V gene. V was trimmed by 8 bases and J by 5 bases, leaving 16 bases between them. The DNA for the CDR3 is TGTGCCAGCTCTACAGACGCCACAAACAATGAGCAGTTCTTC. This gives the protein CASSTDATNNEQFF.

This clone was found a few times. V usage is TRBV7-3 and J usage is TRBJ2-1, with 12 bases matching TRBD2. Germline CDR1 and CDR2: SGHTA and FQGTGA. With 0 bases clipped from V and 4 bases from J, the junction kept 7 bases outside the gene matches. This CDR3 spans 18 amino acids. The CDR3 here is CASSLTPTSGRLYNEQFF. For the CDR3, the DNA is TGTGCCAGCAGCTTAACACCTACTAGCGGGAGGTTGTACAATGAGCAGTTCTTC. Full variable domain (outside the CDR3, taken from reference TRBV7-3 and TRBJ2-1): GAGVSQTPSNKVTEKGKYVELRCDPISGHTALYWYRQSLGQGPEFLIYFQGTGAADDSGLPNDRFFAVRPEGSVSTLKIQRTERGDSAVYLCASSLTPTSGRLYNEQFFGPGTRLTVL.

This clone has a handful of counts. The chain recombines TRBV18 with TRBJ2-1; tentatively, D is TRBD1 (6 bases). This CDR3 region has 16 residues. Trimming took off 5 bases at V and 9 bases at J, with 23 bases between the two ends. Germline assignment: CDR1 KGHSH and CDR2 LQKENI. CDR3 amino acids: CASSEGTNQQGSEQFF. CDR3 nucleotide sequence: TGTGCCAGCTCAGAGGGGACCAACCAACAGGGCAGTGAGCAGTTCTTC.

This clone was seen ten or more times. The chain joins TRBV5-5 to TRBJ1-2; 7 bases match TRBD1. V lost 3 bases, J lost 5 bases, and 10 bases stayed unmatched. CDR1 is SGHKS, CDR2 YYEKEE, per germline (reference sequence). This CDR3 region has 15 residues. The CDR3 protein is CASSYDLTGWYGYTF. In nucleotides, the CDR3 is TGTGCCAGCAGCTATGACTTGACAGGGTGGTATGGCTACACCTTC.

The genes are TRBV29-1 and TRBJ2-1; 7 bases align to TRBD2. CDR3 length: 13 amino acids. The V segment lost 8 bases and the J segment 6 bases; nucleotides outside the gene matches: 10. Germline loops: CDR1 SQVTM, CDR2 ANQGSEA. CDR3 residues: CSHLGGIRNEQFF. In DNA, the CDR3 is TGCAGCCATCTGGGGGGGATTCGCAATGAGCAGTTCTTC.

This clone was seen a few times. The V and J genes are TRBV29-1 and TRBJ2-6; D is unresolved. CDR1 and CDR2 (germline): SQVTM, ANQGSEA. V was pared by 2 bases and J by 0 bases, with 11 bases between. The CDR3 contains 16 residues. The CDR3 region is CSVEFGRTSGANVLTF. In DNA form, the CDR3 reads TGCAGCGTTGAATTTGGACGGACCTCTGGGGCCAACGTCCTGACTTTC.

V and J are TRBV9 and TRBJ2-1; possible D gene TRBD2, 6 bases. The V end lost 6 bases, the J end lost 8 bases, and 15 bases lay between the germline ends. The CDR3 loop spans 13 amino acids. In germline, CDR1 is SGDLS, CDR2 YYNGEE. The CDR3 sequence is CASNRNSGYEQFF. The CDR3 DNA is TGTGCCAGCAACAGGAATAGCGGCTATGAGCAGTTCTTC.

There are a few counts of this clone. Additional DNA sequences in this sample encode the identical CDR3. The rearrangement links TRBV5-5 to TRBJ2-1; 7 nucleotides line up with TRBD1. Germline CDR1 and CDR2: SGHKS and YYEKEE (reference sequence). The CDR3 is 17 residues long. V lost 5 bases to trimming and J lost 0 bases; unmatched junction nucleotides: 11. CDR3 sequence: CASSLRTGASSYNEQFF. CDR3 DNA: TGTGCCAGCAGTCTTAGAACAGGGGCCAGCTCCTACAATGAGCAGTTCTTC.

V is TRBV11-1 and J is TRBJ2-1, with 11 bases matching TRBD2. This CDR3 has 14 residues. Trimming at V came to 6 bases and at J to 12 bases, leaving 10 bases not matched to a gene. Germline assignment: CDR1 SGHAT and CDR2 FQDESV (reference sequence). The CDR3 DNA follows: TGTGCCAGCAGTTTTGGTAGCGGGAGGGCTGGGCAGTTCTTC. Translating gives CASSFGSGRAGQFF.

The V call is TRBV5-1, the J call TRBJ2-7; 9 bases are a match to TRBD2. There are 14 residues in the CDR3. V gave up 5 bases and J gave up 3 bases; unmatched junction bases: 6. CDR1 is SGHRS, CDR2 YFSETQ, per germline. The chain's CDR3 is CASRGQTSGYEQYF. CDR3 sequence (DNA): TGCGCCAGCAGAGGGCAGACTAGCGGCTACGAGCAGTACTTC.

This clone was observed a few times. The chain is built from TRBV29-1 and TRBJ1-1; 8 bases fit TRBD1. CDR1 is SQVTM, CDR2 ANQGSEA, per germline. The V gene end was trimmed by 4 bases and the J gene end by 4 bases; junction bases not matched to a gene: 8. There are 14 residues in the CDR3. This chain's CDR3 is CSVGQGNSFTEAFF. The CDR3, as DNA: TGCAGCGTTGGACAGGGGAATTCCTTCACTGAAGCTTTCTTT.

There are a few counts of this clone. The rearrangement joins TRBV30 to TRBJ1-2; D perhaps matches TRBD1 (5 bases). V was trimmed by 1 base and J by 6 bases, leaving 12 bases between them. This CDR3 contains 13 residues. The germline gives CDR1 GTSNPN, CDR2 SVGIG (reference sequence). The CDR3 protein is CAWSGGDEDGYTF. DNA of the CDR3: TGTGCCTGGAGTGGAGGGGATGAAGATGGCTACACCTTC.

The V call is TRBV5-1, the J call TRBJ2-3; no definite D call. The CDR3 runs 15 residues. Looked up from germline, CDR1 is SGHRS and CDR2 is YFSETQ. Trimming removed 6 bases at V and 2 bases at J, with 16 bases between. CDR3 amino acids: CASTLGTDYTDTQYF. DNA for the CDR3: TGCGCCAGCACCTTAGGAACAGATTACACAGATACGCAGTATTTT.

V and J are TRBV29-1 and TRBJ2-1, with 8 bases identical to TRBD2. The CDR3 totals 16 residues. The J segment lost 1 base and the V segment lost 2 bases, leaving 7 bases of the junction unmatched. CDR1 and CDR2 from the germline V gene are SQVTM and ANQGSEA. The DNA for the CDR3 is TGCAGCGTTGAACCACTAGCGGCCCGATCCTACAATGAGCAGTTCTTC. It encodes CSVEPLAARSYNEQFF.

The J gene is TRBJ1-3, the V gene TRBV30, with unresolved D. Trimming stripped 0 bases from V and 8 bases from J, with 17 bases between. The CDR3 totals 15 residues. CDR1 GTSNPN and CDR2 SVGIG come from the germline V gene (reference sequence). In nucleotides, the CDR3 is TGTGCCTGGAGTGTACTCTTAGACCCTCGGGACACCATATATTTT. It codes for CAWSVLLDPRDTIYF. The full variable domain, rest sourced from reference TRBV30 and TRBJ1-3, is SQTIHQWPATLVQPVGSPLSLECTVEGTSNPNLYWYRQAAGRGLQLLFYSVGIGQISSEVPQNLSASRPQDRQFILSSKKLLLSDSGFYLCAWSVLLDPRDTIYFGEGSWLTVV.

A word on this clone: Other DNA sequences of this sample code for an identical CDR3. The chain combines TRBV18 with TRBJ2-2, with no clear D. CDR1 is KGHSH, CDR2 LQKENI, per germline. The CDR3 spans 15 residues. Trimming shortened V by 3 bases and J by 1 base, and 9 bases separated the two germline ends. DNA of the CDR3: TGTGCCAGCTCACCTGGGCAGCGGAACACCGGGGAGCTGTTTTTT. This sequence encodes CASSPGQRNTGELFF.

This clone has a handful of counts. The chain recombines TRBV30 with TRBJ1-3; D uncertain. CDR3 size: 14 residues. Looked up from germline, CDR1 is GTSNPN and CDR2 is SVGIG (reference sequence). V lost 2 bases and J lost 2, with 10 bases in between. CDR3 region: CAWSPVSTGNTIYF. The CDR3 nucleotides read TGTGCCTGGAGTCCGGTTAGCACTGGAAACACCATATATTTT.

In this sample, this clone turned up a few times. The CDR3 loop is CSASFGRGAFF. The CDR3 bases are TGCAGTGCTAGTTTTGGTCGCGGAGCTTTCTTT. This chain uses TRBV20-1 with TRBJ1-1; D unresolved. This CDR3 is 11 amino acids long. V was pared by 3 bases and J by 10 bases, with 12 bases between. From germline, CDR1 is DFQATT and CDR2 SNEGSKA (reference sequence).

This clone occurred a few times. The chain joins TRBV5-1 to TRBJ1-1; D remains unclear. Germline V gene lookup returns CDR1 SGHRS and CDR2 YFSETQ. This CDR3 has 15 amino acids. Between the trimmed V and J ends, which lost 0 bases and 0 bases, there was a span of 9 bases. This CDR3 is CASSLGAGVNTEAFF. The CDR3 DNA sequence: TGCGCCAGCAGCTTGGGGGCAGGAGTGAACACTGAAGCTTTCTTT.

V is TRBV5-1 and J is TRBJ1-4; 8 positions match TRBD1. CDR1 and CDR2 from the germline V gene are SGHRS and YFSETQ. CDR3 length equals 17 residues. The trim removed 4 bases at V and 0 bases at J, leaving 8 bases unmatched. CDR3 DNA: TGCGCCAGCAGCAGAGGACAGGGAATTGCAACTAATGAAAAACTGTTTTTT. This translates into CASSRGQGIATNEKLFF.

The chain carries TRBV7-2 and TRBJ2-1; no clear D. Germline lookup yields CDR1 SGHTA and CDR2 FQGNSA. V lost 5 bases and J 3 bases, leaving 11 bases between the germline ends. The CDR3 runs to 14 residues. The CDR3 DNA reads TGTGCCAGCAGCCGCCTGGGCAACTACAATGAGCAGTTCTTC. It codes for CASSRLGNYNEQFF.

This chain joins TRBV11-2 and TRBJ1-5; 9 bases line up with TRBD1. CDR1 and CDR2 (germline): SGHAT, FQNNGV. This CDR3 spans 14 amino acids. Trimming removed 5 bases from V and 3 bases from J; junction bases left unmatched: 2. CDR3 sequence: CASSRDRVNQPQHF. The CDR3 coding sequence is TGTGCCAGCAGCAGGGACAGGGTCAATCAGCCCCAGCATTTT.

The chain joins TRBV6-1 to TRBJ2-1, with a tentative D call TRBD2 (5 bases). Germline V lookup: CDR1 MNHNS, CDR2 SASEGT. The CDR3 consists of 13 residues. Trimming pared 6 bases from V and 7 bases from J, leaving 13 bases between. The CDR3 here is CASSQAAGNEQFF. In DNA, the CDR3 is TGTGCCAGCAGCCAAGCTGCGGGTAATGAGCAGTTCTTC.

This clone showed up just a few times. The rearrangement uses TRBV2 and TRBJ2-1; 8 bases are shared with TRBD2. The germline gives CDR1 SNHLY, CDR2 FYNNEI. After removal of 6 bases from V and 8 bases from J, the junction contained 12 bases not matched to a gene. The CDR3 length is 15 residues. The CDR3 reads CASRERASGYHEQFF. DNA of the CDR3: TGTGCCAGCAGAGAAAGGGCTAGCGGGTACCATGAGCAGTTCTTC.

This clone was seen a few times. Other DNA sequences within the sample encode an identical CDR3. The chain couples TRBV25-1 to TRBJ2-1; D not certain. The CDR3 runs 11 residues. The V end lost 6 bases, the J end lost 4 bases, and 4 bases lay between the germline ends. Germline lookup yields CDR1 MGHDK and CDR2 SYGVNS. CDR3 DNA sequence: TGTGCCAGCAGGGGGTACAATGAGCAGTTCTTC. This gives the protein CASRGYNEQFF. Supplemented by reference TRBV25-1 and TRBJ2-1, the full variable domain reads EADIYQTPRYLVIGTGKKITLECSQTMGHDKMYWYQQDPGMELHLIHYSYGVNSTEKGDLSSESTVSRIRTEHFPLTLESARPSHTSQYLCASRGYNEQFFGPGTRLTVL.

The sample holds many counts of this clone. This sequence joins TRBV29-1 and TRBJ2-7; D is possibly TRBD1 or TRBD2 (5 bases each). Trimming pared 7 bases from V and 0 bases from J, leaving 10 bases between. There are 12 residues in the CDR3. CDR1 is SQVTM, CDR2 ANQGSEA, per germline. The CDR3 nucleotides are TGCAGCGGGGGGACGGACTCCTACGAGCAGTACTTC. It yields the protein CSGGTDSYEQYF.

This sequence joins TRBV5-1 and TRBJ1-4; a weak D match, TRBD1 (6 bases). Germline V CDR1 and CDR2: SGHRS, YFSETQ. This CDR3 is built from 15 residues. V lost 0 bases and J lost 8, with 14 bases in between. The CDR3 DNA is TGCGCCAGCAGCTTGGGGACAGTCGAAGGCGAAAAACTGTTTTTT. Its protein is CASSLGTVEGEKLFF.